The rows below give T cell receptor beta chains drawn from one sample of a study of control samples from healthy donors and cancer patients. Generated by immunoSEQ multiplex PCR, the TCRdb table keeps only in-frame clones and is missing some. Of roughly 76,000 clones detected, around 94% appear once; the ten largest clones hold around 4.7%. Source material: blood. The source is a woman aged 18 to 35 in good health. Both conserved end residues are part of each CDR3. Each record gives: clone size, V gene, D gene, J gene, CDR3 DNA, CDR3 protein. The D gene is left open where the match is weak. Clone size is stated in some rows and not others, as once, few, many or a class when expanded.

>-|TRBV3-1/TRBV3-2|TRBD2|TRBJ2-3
TGTGCCAGCAGCAAACTAGCGGGAGGGGGAGATACGCAGTATTTT
CASSKLAGGGDTQYF
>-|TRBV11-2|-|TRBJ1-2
TGTGCCAGCAGCCCCGGAGGGGGTACGACGTCTAACTATGGCTACACCTTC
CASSPGGGTTSNYGYTF
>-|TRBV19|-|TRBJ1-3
TGTGCCAGTAGTATCGGCCGACAGAACTCTGGAAACACCATATATTTT
CASSIGRQNSGNTIYF
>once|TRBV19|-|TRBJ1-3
TGTGCCAGGAAGGGACACTCGAGCTCTGGAAACACCATATATTTT
CARKGHSSSGNTIYF
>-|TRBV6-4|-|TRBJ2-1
TGTGCCAGCAGTGACGGGGGGGCCGGGGATGAGCAGTTCTTC
CASSDGGAGDEQFF
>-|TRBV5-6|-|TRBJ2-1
TGTGCCAGCAGCTTGGTCGGGATTCATGAGCAGTTCTTC
CASSLVGIHEQFF
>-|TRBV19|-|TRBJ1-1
TGTGCCAGTAGTATCACCGGTCAGACTAACACTGAAGCTTTCTTT
CASSITGQTNTEAFF
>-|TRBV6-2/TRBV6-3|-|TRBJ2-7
TGTGCCAGCAGTTACGGACTCGTGGGCGAGCAGTACTTC
CASSYGLVGEQYF
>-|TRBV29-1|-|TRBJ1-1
TGCAGCGCGGGGCAGAAGAACACTGAAGCTTTCTTT
CSAGQKNTEAFF
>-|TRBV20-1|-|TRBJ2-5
TGCAGTGCTAGTAGAGGGCCCCAGTACTTC
CSASRGPQYF
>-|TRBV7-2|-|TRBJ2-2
TGTGCCAGCAGCTTAATACCCGGGTTTTATGGTACCGGGGAGCTGTTTTTT
CASSLIPGFYGTGELFF
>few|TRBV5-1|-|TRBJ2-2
TGCGCCAGCGGAGACTCAACCCCAGCCACCGGGGAGCTGTTTTTT
CASGDSTPATGELFF
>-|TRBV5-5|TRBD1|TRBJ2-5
TGTGCCAGCAGCTTCTCAGGGGGCGAAGAGACCCAGTACTTC
CASSFSGGEETQYF
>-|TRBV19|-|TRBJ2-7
TGTGCCAGTAGTAGAACCGGGACGGCAGTCTACGAGCAGTACTTC
CASSRTGTAVYEQYF
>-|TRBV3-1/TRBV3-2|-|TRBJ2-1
TGTGCCAGCAGCTGGACCCCCGGCTCCTACAATGAGCAGTTCTTC
CASSWTPGSYNEQFF
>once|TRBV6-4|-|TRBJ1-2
TGTGCCAGCAGTGGGGGGGAACCCGACGGCTACACCTTC
CASSGGEPDGYTF
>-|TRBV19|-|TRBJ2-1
TGTGCCAGTAGTCCATCCCTTTACAATGAGCAGTTCTTC
CASSPSLYNEQFF
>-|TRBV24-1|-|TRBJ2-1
TGTGCCACCAGTCACTCGGGTCCCTGGAGAGTACAAGGTAATGAGCAGTTCTTC
CATSHSGPWRVQGNEQFF
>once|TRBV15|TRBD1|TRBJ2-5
TGTGCCGCCAGGGCCCAAGGACAGGGGAAGACCCAGTACTTC
CAARAQGQGKTQYF
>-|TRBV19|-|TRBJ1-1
TGTGCCAGTCTATCGGCACGGGGTTTGGCTGAAGCTTTCTTT
CASLSARGLAEAFF
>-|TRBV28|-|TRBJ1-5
TGTGCCAGCAGTAGGGCAGTCGTAATTAATCAGCCCCAGCATTTT
CASSRAVVINQPQHF
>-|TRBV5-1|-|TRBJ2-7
TGCGCCAGCAGCTTGGAACAGGCCAGCTCCTACGAGCAGTACTTC
CASSLEQASSYEQYF